A single sample is the source of the 10 T cell receptor beta chains below, sequenced in a study of blood T cell repertoires in COVID-19. The assay was immunoSEQ multiplex PCR, and TCRdb's table has in-frame clones only and misses some. The sample records tens of thousands of clones, 91% being singletons. The sample taken for sequencing was peripheral blood. All receptors derive from a man between 60 and 70 years old with acute or convalescent COVID-19.

V is TRBV5-4 and J is TRBJ2-2; 8 bases are shared with TRBD2. The CDR3 extends over 15 amino acids. Losses at the gene ends were 0 bases for V and 5 bases for J; bases not matched to a gene: 3. Germline V gene lookup returns CDR1 SGHNT and CDR2 YYREEE (reference sequence). CDR3 residues: CASSLVSGKTGELFF. The CDR3 bases are TGTGCCAGCAGCTTGGTTAGCGGGAAAACCGGGGAGCTGTTTTTT.

This clone came up once. The chain has TRBV9 and TRBJ1-1; D not certain. Germline V gene sequence: CDR1 SGDLS, CDR2 YYNGEE. The CDR3 spans 13 residues. V lost 4 bases and J 1 base, leaving 8 bases between the germline ends. The CDR3 sequence is CASSRTSNTEAFF. The CDR3, as DNA: TGTGCCAGCAGCCGAACATCGAACACTGAAGCTTTCTTT.

The rearrangement uses TRBV7-9 and TRBJ1-6; TRBD1 matches at 7 bases. V lost 5 bases to trimming and J lost 9 bases; unmatched junction nucleotides: 10. Germline loops: CDR1 SEHNR, CDR2 FQNEAQ (reference sequence). This CDR3 has 15 amino acids. CDR3 residues: CASSGKGGGGSPLHF. As DNA, the CDR3 is TGTGCCAGCAGCGGAAAAGGGGGCGGTGGTTCACCCCTCCACTTT.

CDR3 DNA sequence: TGTGCCTGGAGTGAGGGACAGGGGAATCAGCCCCAGCATTTT. This translates into CAWSEGQGNQPQHF. The gene calls are TRBV30 and TRBJ1-5; TRBD1 matches 10 bases. Losses at the gene ends were 1 base for V and 4 bases for J; bases not matched to a gene: 1. CDR1 is GTSNPN, CDR2 SVGIG, per germline (reference sequence). The CDR3 contains 14 residues.

V usage is TRBV6-1 and J usage is TRBJ1-5, with D unresolved. The CDR3 runs 17 residues. The V end was cut by 2 bases, the J end by 1 base, with 15 bases between. From germline, CDR1 is MNHNS and CDR2 SASEGT. CDR3 nucleotide sequence: TGTGCCAGCAGTGAATTCAGGATGCTCGGAAGCAATCAGCCCCAGCATTTT. Amino acid sequence: CASSEFRMLGSNQPQHF.

V usage is TRBV11-3 and J usage is TRBJ2-7; 12 bases align to TRBD2. The germline gives CDR1 SGHNT, CDR2 YENEEA. V trimming: 5 bases; J trimming: 5 bases; junction bases outside the gene matches: 10. The CDR3 sequence is 16 residues long. The CDR3 reads CASSPRLAGEENEQYF. CDR3 nucleotide sequence: TGTGCCAGCAGCCCACGACTAGCGGGAGAAGAAAACGAGCAGTACTTC.

The chain has TRBV19 and TRBJ2-1, with TRBD2 matching over 11 bases. Germline V gene data show CDR1 as LNHDA and CDR2 as SQIVND (reference sequence). This CDR3 comprises 16 residues. V was pared by 5 bases and J by 6 bases, with 9 bases of the junction left unmatched. CDR3 protein: CASSPRLAGISNEQFF. DNA of the CDR3: TGTGCCAGTAGTCCCCGACTAGCGGGAATCAGCAATGAGCAGTTCTTC.

The chain recombines TRBV4-1 with TRBJ2-7; TRBD2 matches at 8 bases. Germline CDR1 MGHRA, CDR2 YSYEKL. V lost 1 base, J lost 2 bases, and 10 bases stayed unmatched. CDR3 length: 17 amino acids. The CDR3 region is CASSQVSGAGGTYEQYF. The CDR3 DNA follows: TGCGCCAGCAGCCAAGTCTCTGGGGCGGGAGGAACCTACGAGCAGTACTTC.

As regards this clone: The same CDR3 can be traced to other DNA sequences in this sample. This chain joins TRBV7-2 and TRBJ1-1; D perhaps matches TRBD1 (5 bases). Between the trimmed V and J ends, which lost 3 bases and 1 base, there was a span of 6 bases. This CDR3 region has 13 residues. Germline V gene lookup returns CDR1 SGHTA and CDR2 FQGNSA. DNA of the CDR3: TGTGCCAGCAGCTTGACAGAGAACACTGAAGCTTTCTTT. Encoded protein: CASSLTENTEAFF.

The J gene is TRBJ2-1, the V gene TRBV19; TRBD2 agrees at 12 bases. Looked up from germline, CDR1 is LNHDA and CDR2 is SQIVND (reference sequence). This CDR3 region has 15 residues. V shed 6 bases and J 8 bases; nucleotides not matched to a gene: 8. The CDR3 loop reads CASRYTGTSGYEQFF. CDR3 nucleotide sequence: TGTGCCAGTAGGTACACCGGGACTAGCGGGTATGAGCAGTTCTTC.